A selection of T cell receptor beta chains follows, all from one sample in a study of blood T cells in healthy people across ages. TCRdb called the 5' RACE reads again in MiXCR, with one record for every CDR3 protein. The data hold around 900,000 distinct CDR3 sequences, with about 51% observed a single time. The source material was blood. These receptors originate from a woman aged 55-70 years in good health. CDR3s include the opening cysteine and the closing phenylalanine or tryptophan.

CDR3 length	V gene	J gene	CDR3 protein
11	TRBV20-1	TRBJ2-3	CSAATRDTQYF
15	TRBV10-3	TRBJ2-3	CAISPPGPRGDTQYF
14	TRBV4-2	TRBJ2-4	CASSQESGWDIQYF
14	TRBV28	TRBJ1-2	CASKRQGVGYGYTF
14	TRBV18	TRBJ2-7	CASSPPSETYEQYF
14	TRBV3-1	TRBJ1-6	CASRSGTGTSPLHF
16	TRBV3-1	TRBJ2-5	CASSPGLAAVQETQYF
14	TRBV29-1	TRBJ2-1	CSVVGQGYLNEQFF
16	TRBV12-3/TRBV12-4	TRBJ1-5	CASSSGGPVSNQPQHF
16	TRBV10-3	TRBJ1-6	CAISRISIGPDSPLHF
13	TRBV28	-	CASSIQGLETQYF
14	TRBV5-1	TRBJ1-1	CASSFNGRHTEAFF
14	TRBV29-1	TRBJ2-7	CSVTDRAYSYEQYF
14	TRBV12-3/TRBV12-4	TRBJ1-3	CASSPTGLGNTIYF
17	TRBV7-2	TRBJ2-2	CASSLVGGRGNTGELFF
11	TRBV20-1	TRBJ1-2	CSAPGGRGYTF
13	TRBV12-5	TRBJ2-7	CASGPPHSYEQYF
14	TRBV12-3/TRBV12-4	TRBJ2-7	CASSSLAGPYEQYF
14	TRBV5-1	TRBJ2-1	CASSLPAAWNEPFF
14	TRBV12-3/TRBV12-4	TRBJ1-1	CASSLVRANTEAFF
15	TRBV29-1	TRBJ2-7	CSVEGETGSRYEQYF
15	TRBV6-6	TRBJ2-5	CASSEPRLGIGTQYF